These 10 T cell receptor beta chains were all obtained from the same sample, sequenced in a study of CD8 T cells in Susac syndrome. Random hexamers primed reverse transcription of roughly 0.45 to 1 ug RNA. TCRdb analysed the immunoSEQ multiplex PCR reads with MiXCR anew, one entry per CDR3 protein. The sample consists of over 150,000 distinct CDR3 sequences, about 96% of them appearing once. Sequencing input: CD4+ T cells from PBMCs. The receptors here all came from a human donor with multiple sclerosis.

CDR3 coding DNA: TGTGCCAGCAGCTACTGGAGGGGGCGCACAAACACTGAAGCTTTCTTT. Its translation: CASSYWRGRTNTEAFF. The gene calls are TRBV7-9 and TRBJ1-1; TRBD1 agrees at 7 bases. The CDR3 is 16 residues long. From germline, CDR1 is SEHNR and CDR2 FQNEAQ (reference sequence). The V and J ends lost 4 bases and 2 bases, in that order; junction bases with no gene match: 10.

The V and J genes are TRBV9 and TRBJ2-1; 7 bases are shared with TRBD2. Germline lookup yields CDR1 SGDLS and CDR2 YYNGEE. This CDR3 is built from 16 residues. With 0 bases clipped from V and 7 bases from J, the junction kept 10 bases outside the gene matches. The CDR3 loop is CASSVVGGGLPNEQFF. In DNA form, the CDR3 reads TGTGCCAGCAGCGTAGTTGGGGGAGGGCTGCCTAATGAGCAGTTCTTC.

The chain combines TRBV12-3 or TRBV12-4 with TRBJ2-7, with D possibly TRBD2 on 5 matching bases. The CDR3 runs to 14 residues. The V end lost 0 bases, the J end lost 2 bases, and 8 bases lay between the germline ends. CDR3 in DNA: TGTGCCAGCAGTTTAGCACCCGGGGCCTACGAGCAGTACTTC. Its protein is CASSLAPGAYEQYF.

The V gene is TRBV2, the J gene TRBJ1-2, with D uncertain. The CDR3 spans 14 residues. CDR1 and CDR2 from the germline V gene are SNHLY and FYNNEI. V was trimmed by 0 bases and J by 6 bases, leaving 11 bases between them. This chain's CDR3 is CASSEAHRDHGYTF. The CDR3 nucleotides are TGTGCCAGCAGTGAAGCGCATAGAGATCATGGCTACACCTTC.

The chain recombines TRBV15 with TRBJ1-5; D gene ambiguous. CDR1 LNHNV and CDR2 YYDKDF come from the germline V gene (reference sequence). The germline V and J ends were trimmed by 0 bases and 1 base, with 10 bases remaining between them. CDR3 length equals 16 residues. CDR3 DNA sequence: TGTGCCACCAGCAGAGAGGGCAGGACCAGCAATCAGCCCCAGCATTTT. Translating gives CATSREGRTSNQPQHF.

This chain uses TRBV29-1 with TRBJ1-2; weak D call: TRBD1 (5 bases). Germline V lookup: CDR1 SQVTM, CDR2 ANQGSEA. Trimming left V 3 bases short and J 4 bases short, with 15 bases between. This CDR3 is built from 14 residues. The CDR3: CSVEASGGSYGYTF. For the CDR3, the DNA is TGCAGCGTTGAGGCATCGGGGGGATCCTATGGCTACACCTTC.

CDR3 in amino acids: CSVFRGSDTQYF. CDR3 nucleotide sequence: TGCAGCGTCTTTAGGGGGTCAGATACGCAGTATTTT. The V gene is TRBV29-1, the J gene TRBJ2-3; D perhaps matches TRBD1 (6 bases). The CDR3 runs to 12 residues. V gave up 6 bases and J gave up 4 bases, with 11 bases separating them. Germline-derived CDR1 and CDR2 are SQVTM and ANQGSEA.

This sequence joins TRBV11-2 and TRBJ1-2, with D tentatively TRBD1 (6 bases). The CDR3 contains 14 residues. The V and J ends lost 5 bases and 7 bases respectively, with 17 bases between them. Germline-derived CDR1 and CDR2 are SGHAT and FQNNGV. The CDR3 protein is CASSPIRGAFGYTF. The DNA for the CDR3 is TGTGCCAGCAGCCCCATCCGGGGGGCTTTTGGCTACACCTTC.

In DNA, the CDR3 is TGTGCAACCTCCTCCACAGGTCTTGGGGAGACCCAGTACTTC. Residues: CATSSTGLGETQYF. The chain combines TRBV25-1 with TRBJ2-5; the D gene is possibly TRBD1 (5 bases). CDR1 is MGHDK, CDR2 SYGVNS, per germline. The CDR3 is 14 residues long. Full variable domain (outside the CDR3, taken from reference TRBV25-1 and TRBJ2-5): EADIYQTPRYLVIGTGKKITLECSQTMGHDKMYWYQQDPGMELHLIHYSYGVNSTEKGDLSSESTVSRIRTEHFPLTLESARPSHTSQYLCATSSTGLGETQYFGPGTRLLVL.

The CDR3 loop is CASSRHGTPDTQYF. CDR3 nucleotides: TGTGCCAGCAGTCGACATGGCACACCAGATACGCAGTATTTT. This chain uses TRBV27 with TRBJ2-3; D is undetermined. The CDR3 runs to 14 residues. The germline V gene has CDR1 MNHEY and CDR2 SMNVEV (reference sequence). Trimming removed 5 bases from V and 4 bases from J, with 13 bases in between.